Following are 26 T cell receptor beta chains from one sample sequenced in a study of tissue T cells after allogeneic stem cell transplantation. Noted time point: mouse harvest day 14 after allogeneic transplant. The graft held 10^6 splenic CD5+ T cells and 10^7 T-cell-depleted bone marrow cells. Assay: immunoSEQ multiplex PCR; the TCRdb copy retains only in-frame clones and omits some. Among approximately 5,100 clones listed, roughly 32% were seen once. The sample taken for sequencing was skin. The receptors come from a female BALB/c mouse given C57BL/6 T cells with graft-versus-host disease after an allogeneic hematopoietic cell transplant.

This clone is medium-sized (0.01 to 0.1%) in the sample. Mouse gene names and germline throughout. Coverage ceases 1 residue before the CDR3 finishes, and the germline J gene fills in the end. The chain joins TRBV1 to TRBJ1-1; 7 bases match TRBD1. Germline V gene lookup returns CDR1 NSQYPW and CDR2 LRSPGD (reference sequence). The CDR3 length is 14 residues. V lost 4 bases to trimming and J lost 1 base; unmatched junction nucleotides: 3. The sequenced CDR3 bases are TGCACCTGCAGTGTCCGGGACAGAAACACAGAAGTCTTC. This gives the protein CTCSVRDRNTEVF. The full CDR3 sequence reads CTCSVRDRNTEVFF. The full variable domain, in which reference TRBV1 and TRBJ1-1 provide the parts outside the CDR3, is VTLLEQNPRWRLVPRGQAVNLRCILKNSQYPWMSWYQQDLQKQLQWLFTLRSPGDKEVKSLPGADYLATRVTDTELRLQVANMSQGRTLYCTCSVRDRNTEVFFGKGTRLTVV.

Note on this clone: Gene names and germline refer to mouse. The read falls 1 residue short of the CDR3 end, and the missing part is taken from the germline J gene. The chain couples TRBV12-1 to TRBJ2-2, with 7 bases fitting TRBD1. The CDR3 has 15 amino acids. The germline V gene has CDR1 SGHSN and CDR2 HYEKVE. Losses at the gene ends were 4 bases for V and 0 bases for J; bases not matched to a gene: 4. CDR3 sequence reads: CASSPDRSNTGQLYF. The CDR3 bases that were read are TGTGCCAGCTCCCCGGACAGGTCAAACACCGGGCAGCTCTAC.

Relative to its sample, this clone is medium-sized (0.01 to 0.1%). Mouse gene names and germline throughout. The read ends 1 residue shy of where the CDR3 ends; the end is completed using the germline J gene. V and J are TRBV26 and TRBJ2-7; D might be TRBD1 (6 bases). V was shortened by 3 bases and J by 0 bases, with 9 bases between the two germline ends. This CDR3 spans 14 amino acids. The germline V gene encodes CDR1 KGHPV and CDR2 FQNQEV (reference sequence). This CDR3 is CASSLRTVSYEQYF. The DNA read from the CDR3 is TGTGCCAGCAGTCTCCGGACAGTCTCCTATGAACAGTAC.

As concerns this clone: Genes and germline are mouse. From the germline J gene comes the end of the CDR3, since the read stops 1 residue before it. This chain links TRBV26 with TRBJ1-4; the match to TRBD1 covers 7 bases. Germline V lookup: CDR1 KGHPV, CDR2 FQNQEV (reference sequence). J lost 3 bases, V lost 0 bases, and 1 base had no gene match. The length of the CDR3 is 15 residues. Partial CDR3 DNA: TGTGCCAGCAGTCTGTCACAGGGGACCAACGAAAGATTATTT. It specifies CASSLSQGTNERLF. The entire CDR3 reads CASSLSQGTNERLFF.

Regarding this clone: Gene names are the mouse ones. From the germline J gene comes the end of the CDR3, since the read stops 1 residue before it. The rearrangement joins TRBV1 to TRBJ2-1, with 7 bases matching TRBD1. Looked up from germline, CDR1 is NSQYPW and CDR2 is LRSPGD (reference sequence). V lost 1 base, J lost 0 bases, and 0 bases stayed unmatched. The CDR3 runs 15 residues. CDR3 sequence: CTCSAGQGNYAEQFF. The sequenced CDR3 bases are TGCACCTGCAGTGCAGGACAGGGTAACTATGCTGAGCAGTTC.

Concerning this clone: Gene names refer to mouse genes. The read halts 1 residue ahead of the CDR3 end, with the missing end drawn from the germline J gene. This same CDR3 is encoded by further DNA sequences in the sample. This chain uses TRBV26 with TRBJ1-1; D unclear. There are 12 residues in the CDR3. The V end lost 3 bases, the J end lost 0 bases, and 2 bases lay between the germline ends. Per germline, CDR1 KGHPV and CDR2 FQNQEV (reference sequence). The CDR3 sequence is CASSLENTEVFF. The DNA read from the CDR3 is TGTGCCAGCAGTCTAGAGAACACAGAAGTCTTC.

This clone came up a few times. The genes and germline here are from mouse. Sequencing ends 1 residue short of the CDR3 end; the germline J gene provides the rest. The chain links TRBV26 to TRBJ2-4; 9 nucleotides align to TRBD1. Germline-derived CDR1 and CDR2 are KGHPV and FQNQEV (reference sequence). The V gene end was trimmed by 0 bases and the J gene end by 5 bases; junction bases not matched to a gene: 0. There are 14 residues in the CDR3. The DNA read from the CDR3 is TGTGCCAGCAGTCTGTCGGGACAGGGAAACACCTTGTAC. This gives the protein CASSLSGQGNTLY. The CDR3 reads in full as CASSLSGQGNTLYF. The variable domain in full, with the rest retrieved from reference TRBV26 and TRBJ2-4, is NSKVIQTPRYLVKGQGQKAKMRCIPEKGHPVVFWYQQNKNNEFKFLINFQNQEVLQQIDMTEKRFSAECPSNSPCSLEIQSSEAGDSALYLCASSLSGQGNTLYFGAGTRLSVL.

Within the sample, this clone is medium-sized. Any gene name here is a mouse gene name. Read sequence stops 1 residue before the CDR3 end, and the germline J gene provides the missing end. The V gene is TRBV26, the J gene TRBJ1-2; TRBD1 aligns across 7 bases. Germline-derived CDR1 and CDR2 are KGHPV and FQNQEV (reference sequence). The junction had 2 bases not matched to a gene; V was cut back by 7 bases and J by 3 bases. The CDR3 covers 12 residues. CDR3 DNA, as far as it was read: TGTGCCAGCACACAGGGGTACTCCGACTACACC. Residues: CASTQGYSDYT. The full CDR3 protein is CASTQGYSDYTF.

This clone was detected a few times. The gene names here belong to mouse. The read ends 1 residue early relative to the CDR3; the germline J gene fills the gap. J is TRBJ2-7 and V is TRBV26; no reliable D call. Germline V CDR1 and CDR2: KGHPV, FQNQEV (reference sequence). With 0 bases removed from V and 6 bases from J, the gap between germline ends came to 6 bases. The CDR3 is 12 amino acids. This CDR3 reads CASSLSGGEQYF. CDR3 DNA (partial): TGTGCCAGCAGTCTGTCAGGAGGTGAACAGTAC.

This clone was recorded only once. The genes are named according to mouse. The sequenced part of the CDR3 DNA is TGTGCTAGCAGTAGAGATCGGCTGGGGGGGGCTGAGCAGTTC. As protein: CASSRDRLGGAEQF. The complete CDR3 sequence is CASSRDRLGGAEQFF. This chain joins TRBV17 and TRBJ2-1, with TRBD2 identical over 9 bases. With the read ending 1 residue before the CDR3 end, the germline J gene is used to fill in that end. This CDR3 has 15 amino acids. V gave up 0 bases and J gave up 7 bases; unmatched junction bases: 4. Per germline, CDR1 MNHDT and CDR2 YYDKIL.

In its sample, this clone ranks as large. Gene names denote mouse genes. Coverage ceases 1 residue before the CDR3 finishes, and the germline J gene fills in the end. The chain joins TRBV20 to TRBJ2-4, with no clear D. V lost 0 bases and J lost 0, with 7 bases in between. CDR1 and CDR2 from the germline V gene are GFQATS and STVNSAI. This CDR3 comprises 14 residues. The DNA read from the CDR3 is TGTGGTGCTAGGGAATGGGCTAGTCAAAACACCTTGTAC. Translation: CGAREWASQNTLY. The entire CDR3 protein reads CGAREWASQNTLYF.

This clone was picked up a small number of times. The genes are named according to mouse. Sequencing ends 1 residue short of the CDR3 end; the germline J gene provides the rest. This rearrangement joins TRBV13-3 to TRBJ2-5, with TRBD1 as a possible D gene (6 bases). The CDR3 is made up of 13 amino acids. Trimming stripped 4 bases from V and 6 bases from J, with 12 bases between. Germline CDR1 and CDR2: NNHDY and SYVADS. The part of the CDR3 DNA that was read is TGTGCCAGCAGTTCAGGGGTGGGGGACACCCAGTAC. Protein: CASSSGVGDTQY. The CDR3 in its entirety is CASSSGVGDTQYF.

Worth noting for this clone: Each gene name is a mouse one. With the read ending 1 residue before the CDR3 end, the germline J gene is used to fill in that end. The chain carries TRBV3 and TRBJ2-1; 13 nucleotides agree with TRBD2. This CDR3 comprises 15 residues. The germline V gene has CDR1 SNHLY and CDR2 FYNGKV (reference sequence). The V segment lost 5 bases and the J segment 4 bases; nucleotides outside the gene matches: 2. CDR3: CASSRDWGGYAEQFF. The sequenced part of the CDR3 DNA is TGTGCCAGCAGCCGGGACTGGGGGGGGTATGCTGAGCAGTTC.

Turning to this clone: The germline and genes are mouse ones. The read ends 1 residue shy of where the CDR3 ends; the end is completed using the germline J gene. The J gene is TRBJ1-3, the V gene TRBV19; the D is unclear. The CDR3 totals 15 residues. Trimming removed 2 bases at V and 0 bases at J, with 9 bases between. Germline V gene sequence: CDR1 FNHDT, CDR2 SITEND (reference sequence). Incomplete CDR3 DNA: TGTGCCAGCAGTATCGGCGCTAATTCTGGAAATACGCTCTAT. It translates to CASSIGANSGNTLY. The CDR3 as a whole reads CASSIGANSGNTLYF.

This clone was picked up a small number of times. The germline and genes are mouse ones. CDR3 DNA (partial): TGTGCCAGCAGTCTGATAGGACCTGCAGAAACGCTGTAT. Translation: CASSLIGPAETLY. The whole CDR3 region reads CASSLIGPAETLYF. The J gene is TRBJ2-3, the V gene TRBV26, with unresolved D. The read is 1 residue too short to cover the CDR3 end, so that end is filled in from the germline J gene. The CDR3 spans 14 residues. CDR1 and CDR2 from the germline V gene are KGHPV and FQNQEV (reference sequence). V lost 2 bases and J lost 2, with 8 bases in between.

Of note for this clone: Gene names are the mouse ones. The CDR3 extends 1 residue past the end of the read, so its final part is completed from the germline J gene. This same CDR3 is encoded by further DNA sequences in the sample. V is TRBV26 and J is TRBJ1-1, with D possibly being TRBD1 (6 bases). The germline V and J ends were trimmed by 4 bases and 0 bases, with 6 bases remaining between them. CDR3 length: 13 amino acids. From germline, CDR1 is KGHPV and CDR2 FQNQEV (reference sequence). CDR3 in amino acids: CASSQGANTEVFF. The CDR3 DNA, read in part, is TGTGCCAGCAGTCAGGGGGCAAACACAGAAGTCTTC.

Concerning this clone: The gene names here belong to mouse. The CDR3 end is not reached by the read, which stops 1 residue before it; the germline J gene fills it in. The V gene is TRBV23, the J gene TRBJ1-4; TRBD1 is taken as the D call from the table, unchecked against the DNA. The CDR3 contains 13 residues. Germline V lookup: CDR1 KGHTA, CDR2 FQNQQP. The CDR3 loop is CSSSQNNNERLFF. The CDR3 bases that were read are TGCTCCAGCAGTCAAAACAACAACGAAAGATTATTT.

In regard to this clone: These gene names are mouse names. Partial CDR3 DNA: TGTGCCAGCGGGCTCACAGGGGGCGCGAACACCGGGCAGCTCTAC. Its protein product is CASGLTGGANTGQLY. The entire CDR3 reads CASGLTGGANTGQLYF. This chain joins TRBV13-2 and TRBJ2-2; 9 bases agree with TRBD1. The CDR3 is cut off 1 residue early in the read; its end comes from the germline J gene. Germline V gene sequence: CDR1 NNHNN, CDR2 SYGAGS (reference sequence). The length of the CDR3 is 16 residues. J lost 2 bases, V lost 5 bases, and 7 bases had no gene match.

As regards this clone: Any gene name here is a mouse gene name. From the germline J gene comes the end of the CDR3, since the read stops 1 residue before it. This chain uses TRBV26 with TRBJ2-7, with a weak D call TRBD1 (5 bases). Germline V gene data show CDR1 as KGHPV and CDR2 as FQNQEV (reference sequence). The CDR3 sequence is 12 residues long. The V end was cut by 0 bases, the J end by 6 bases, with 6 bases between. Here the CDR3 reads CASSLSGVEQYF. The sequenced part of the CDR3 DNA is TGTGCCAGCAGTCTGTCAGGGGTTGAACAGTAC.

As concerns this clone: Here the gene names and germline are mouse. The read terminates 1 residue before the CDR3 end, so the remaining end is supplied by the germline J gene. The chain has TRBV19 and TRBJ1-2; TRBD1 aligns across 8 bases. The CDR3 extends over 14 amino acids. V gave up 2 bases and J gave up 1 base; unmatched junction bases: 1. Germline loops: CDR1 FNHDT, CDR2 SITEND (reference sequence). The CDR3 loop reads CASSITGGNSDYTF. The DNA read from the CDR3 is TGTGCCAGCAGTATCACAGGGGGAAACTCCGACTACACC.

A note on this clone: Germline and genes: mouse. The read gets to within 1 residue of the CDR3 end, and the germline J gene fills in the rest. The chain employs TRBV24 and TRBJ1-3; unclear D gene. CDR1 KGHTA and CDR2 FRNEEI come from the germline V gene. The ends were cut back, 2 bases at V and 0 bases at J, with 5 bases in the middle. The CDR3 sequence is 14 residues long. The chain's CDR3 is CASSLVGSGNTLYF. The CDR3 DNA, read in part, is TGTGCCAGCAGTCTGGTAGGTTCTGGAAATACGCTCTAT.

Comment on this clone: The genes and germline here are from mouse. The CDR3 end falls 1 residue outside the read, so it is completed with the germline J gene. V usage is TRBV26 and J usage is TRBJ2-3, with 7 bases lining up with TRBD1. This CDR3 has 14 residues. V shed 4 bases, J shed 0 bases, and the junction held 1 base outside the gene matches. Germline V lookup: CDR1 KGHPV, CDR2 FQNQEV (reference sequence). This chain's CDR3 is CASSRDSSAETLYF. The CDR3 bases that were read are TGTGCCAGCAGTCGGGACAGTAGTGCAGAAACGCTGTAT.

By sample fraction, this clone is medium-sized (0.01 to 0.1%). The genes and germline here are from mouse. Sequencing ends 1 residue short of the CDR3 end; the germline J gene provides the rest. V usage is TRBV26 and J usage is TRBJ1-2, with D maybe TRBD1 (5 bases). The CDR3 has 12 amino acids. Germline CDR1 and CDR2: KGHPV and FQNQEV (reference sequence). V lost 4 bases and J lost 4, with 7 bases in between. The CDR3 sequence: CASSRQFSDYTF. The CDR3 DNA, read in part, is TGTGCCAGCAGTCGACAGTTCTCCGACTACACC. Together with reference TRBV26 and TRBJ1-2, the CDR3 gives the full variable domain: NSKVIQTPRYLVKGQGQKAKMRCIPEKGHPVVFWYQQNKNNEFKFLINFQNQEVLQQIDMTEKRFSAECPSNSPCSLEIQSSEAGDSALYLCASSRQFSDYTFGSGTRLLVI.

This clone is labeled as medium-sized. Mouse germline and gene names are used. With the read ending 1 residue before the CDR3 end, the germline J gene is used to fill in that end. The chain combines TRBV23 with TRBJ2-5; TRBD1, the table's D call, lacks a check against the DNA. The CDR3 loop spans 14 amino acids. Germline CDR1 and CDR2: KGHTA and FQNQQP. The sequenced CDR3 bases are TGCTCCAGCAGTCCCGGGACAGGGGTTGACACCCAGTAC. Its protein is CSSSPGTGVDTQY. The entire CDR3 protein is CSSSPGTGVDTQYF.

A few counts support this clone. The gene symbols are mouse symbols. Read data end 1 residue before the CDR3 end; the end is taken from the germline J gene. J is TRBJ1-4 and V is TRBV1; the match to TRBD1 covers 7 bases. Germline trimming cut 3 bases from V and 3 bases from J; bases unmatched to any gene: 4. The CDR3 extends over 15 amino acids. Germline assignment: CDR1 NSQYPW and CDR2 LRSPGD (reference sequence). CDR3 protein: CTCSAYRGPNERLFF. Incomplete CDR3 DNA: TGCACCTGCAGTGCGTACAGGGGACCCAACGAAAGATTATTT.

Remarks on this clone: Each gene name is a mouse one. The CDR3 is cut off 1 residue early in the read; its end comes from the germline J gene. J is TRBJ1-1 and V is TRBV17; unclear D gene. Trimming took 1 base from V and 1 from J, leaving 7 bases between them. Germline CDR1 reads MNHDT; CDR2 reads YYDKIL. This CDR3 has 14 residues. CDR3 DNA, as far as it was read: TGTGCTAGCAGTAGAGCACAAAAAAACACAGAAGTCTTC. Translating it yields CASSRAQKNTEVF. The complete CDR3 protein is CASSRAQKNTEVFF.